These 30 T cell receptor beta chains were sequenced from one sample in a study of shared clonotypes between healthy human individuals. Only in-frame clones appear in the TCRdb table, and some are missing; sequencing was by immunoSEQ multiplex PCR. The table records over a million clones, about 77% of them present only once. Specimen: memory CD4+ T cells sorted from blood. The subset is: CD45RA-negative fraction. These receptors were obtained from a man younger than 30 in good health.

V gene TRBV25-1 combines with J gene TRBJ2-5, with a possible D match to TRBD1 (5 bases). From germline, CDR1 is MGHDK and CDR2 SYGVNS. The CDR3 is made up of 16 amino acids. Between the trimmed V and J ends, which lost 1 base and 1 base, there was a span of 13 bases. CDR3 in DNA: TGTGCCAGCAGTGAATCCGGCAGGGCATTCCAAGAGACCCAGTACTTC. Its translation is CASSESGRAFQETQYF.

This chain uses TRBV28 with TRBJ1-5, with 7 bases that match TRBD1. The CDR3 is 15 amino acids. Germline-derived CDR1 and CDR2 are MDHEN and SYDVKM. The ends lost 4 bases at V and 7 bases at J; junction bases unmatched: 10. This chain's CDR3 is CASSYRQGKIQPQHF. CDR3 DNA: TGTGCCAGCAGTTACCGACAGGGAAAGATACAGCCCCAGCATTTT.

V usage is TRBV19 and J usage is TRBJ2-3, with D tentatively TRBD1 (6 bases). V dropped 2 bases and J dropped 0 bases, with 12 bases sitting between them. The CDR3 sequence is 16 residues long. Germline CDR1 LNHDA, CDR2 SQIVND (reference sequence). The CDR3 sequence: CASSITGRSSTDTQYF. Here the CDR3 DNA reads TGTGCCAGTAGTATAACAGGGCGTTCTAGCACAGATACGCAGTATTTT.

The CDR3 protein is CACRRGASGNTIYF. CDR3 DNA sequence: TGTGCCTGTCGGCGAGGGGCCTCTGGAAACACCATATATTTT. This sequence joins TRBV30 and TRBJ1-3, with a tentative D call TRBD1 (5 bases). Trimming left V 6 bases short and J 0 bases short, with 12 bases between. This CDR3 is 14 amino acids long. Germline V gene lookup returns CDR1 GTSNPN and CDR2 SVGIG (reference sequence).

This clone came up once. The chain carries TRBV5-1 and TRBJ2-7; D gene uncertain. V was clipped by 0 bases and J by 2 bases, with 12 bases between them. Per germline, CDR1 SGHRS and CDR2 YFSETQ. The CDR3 spans 15 residues. The CDR3 sequence: CASSLVSDGTYEQYF. CDR3 DNA: TGCGCCAGCAGCTTGGTCTCCGACGGTACCTACGAGCAGTACTTC.

Only a few counts were recorded for this clone. V is TRBV19 and J is TRBJ1-2, with a weak D call TRBD1 (5 bases). CDR3 length: 11 amino acids. Germline values: CDR1 LNHDA, CDR2 SQIVND (reference sequence). The CDR3 nucleotides read TGTGCTTCGGGACTAGACTATGGCTACACCTTC. Translated, it gives CASGLDYGYTF.

The chain carries TRBV13 and TRBJ2-3; 7 positions match TRBD1. The CDR3 is 16 amino acids. V dropped 5 bases and J dropped 0; count of bases not matched to a gene: 8. The germline CDR1 and CDR2 sequences are PRHDT and FYEKMQ (reference sequence). CDR3 residues: CASSHRGASSTDTQYF. As DNA, the CDR3 is TGTGCCAGCAGCCACAGGGGCGCCTCTAGCACAGATACGCAGTATTTT.

In this sample, this clone turned up a few times. The chain carries TRBV6-5 and TRBJ1-2; D is possibly TRBD1 (6 bases). Trimming left V 7 bases short and J 7 bases short, with 19 bases between. Per germline, CDR1 MNHEY and CDR2 SVGAGI. The CDR3 is made up of 14 amino acids. The DNA for the CDR3 is TGTGCCAGCACCAAACAGGGTCGGGGCTCTGGCTACACCTTC. The encoded protein is CASTKQGRGSGYTF.

This clone came up a few times. The genes are TRBV7-6 and TRBJ2-5; D is ambiguous. The V gene's germline CDR1 is SGHVS and CDR2 FNYEAQ. Trimming removed 1 base at V and 4 bases at J, with 1 base between. This CDR3 contains 11 residues. The CDR3 protein is CASSLVETQYF. As DNA, the CDR3 is TGTGCCAGCAGCTTAGTAGAGACCCAGTACTTC.

The chain joins TRBV4-3 to TRBJ2-7, with D unclear. The germline gives CDR1 LGHNA, CDR2 YSLEER. The V and J ends lost 4 bases and 0 bases respectively, with 10 bases between them. This CDR3 is 14 amino acids long. This chain's CDR3 is CASSPLASSYEQYF. The CDR3 nucleotides are TGCGCCAGCAGCCCCTTGGCCAGCTCCTACGAGCAGTACTTC.

This clone was counted at least ten times. The rearrangement links TRBV9 to TRBJ2-2; no clear D. CDR3 length equals 16 residues. Germline values: CDR1 SGDLS, CDR2 YYNGEE. V shed 0 bases and J shed 3 bases, with 12 bases lying between them. For the CDR3, the DNA is TGTGCCAGCAGCGTAGCAGTGACACCCGACACCGGGGAGCTGTTTTTT. Protein: CASSVAVTPDTGELFF. Looking up the rest from reference TRBV9 and TRBJ2-2 gives the full variable domain: DSGVTQTPKHLITATGQRVTLRCSPRSGDLSVYWYQQSLDQGLQFLIQYYNGEERAKGNILERFSAQQFPDLHSELNLSSLELGDSALYFCASSVAVTPDTGELFFGEGSRLTVL.

The rearrangement joins TRBV6-5 to TRBJ2-7, with D possibly TRBD1 on 6 matching bases. V was trimmed by 5 bases and J by 7 bases, leaving 21 bases between them. This CDR3 contains 15 residues. CDR1 and CDR2 from the germline V gene are MNHEY and SVGAGI. The CDR3 DNA is TGTGCCAGCAGTCTCCTACCAGACAGGTCCGGGGAGCAGTACTTC. Protein: CASSLLPDRSGEQYF.

The rearrangement uses TRBV10-3 and TRBJ1-3, with 7 bases lining up with TRBD1. After removal of 2 bases from V and 0 bases from J, the junction contained 1 base not matched to a gene. CDR1 and CDR2 from the germline V gene are ENHRY and SYGVKD. The CDR3 totals 15 residues. CDR3 sequence reads: CAISEDRVSGNTIYF. In DNA form, the CDR3 reads TGTGCCATCAGTGAGGACAGGGTCTCTGGAAACACCATATATTTT.

The chain uses TRBV10-3 and TRBJ2-2; 7 bases fit TRBD1. The length of the CDR3 is 19 residues. The V segment lost 8 bases and the J segment 4 bases; nucleotides outside the gene matches: 22. Germline V gives CDR1 ENHRY, CDR2 SYGVKD. CDR3 sequence reads: CAISSGQKYLETATGELFF. The CDR3 DNA reads as TGTGCCATCTCCTCGGGACAGAAATACCTTGAAACGGCCACCGGGGAGCTGTTTTTT.

The rearrangement joins TRBV6-4 to TRBJ1-6, with D unresolved. V lost 2 bases to trimming and J lost 7 bases, with 6 bases between them. The CDR3 has 13 residues. Germline V gene sequence: CDR1 MRHNA, CDR2 SNTAGT. CDR3 sequence (DNA): TGTGCCAGCAGTGACAATACCAATTCACCCCTCCACTTT. This gives the protein CASSDNTNSPLHF.

V and J are TRBV7-9 and TRBJ2-5; 11 bases are shared with TRBD1. The CDR3 contains 15 residues. Germline V gene lookup returns CDR1 SEHNR and CDR2 FQNEAQ (reference sequence). V lost 3 bases, J lost 2 bases, and 2 bases stayed unmatched. This CDR3 is CASSLGTGGQETQYF. The CDR3 nucleotides read TGTGCCAGCAGCTTGGGGACAGGGGGTCAAGAGACCCAGTACTTC. Looking up the rest from reference TRBV7-9 and TRBJ2-5 gives the full variable domain: DTGVSQNPRHKITKRGQNVTFRCDPISEHNRLYWYRQTLGQGPEFLTYFQNEAQLEKSRLLSDRFSAERPKGSFSTLEIQRTEQGDSAMYLCASSLGTGGQETQYFGPGTRLLVL.

The CDR3 reads CASSWDRVGPQHF. CDR3 coding DNA: TGTGCCAGCAGTTGGGACAGAGTCGGGCCCCAGCATTTT. The chain carries TRBV28 and TRBJ1-5, with 7 bases lining up with TRBD1. The V gene's germline CDR1 is MDHEN and CDR2 SYDVKM. V lost 4 bases to trimming and J lost 9 bases; unmatched junction nucleotides: 6. This CDR3 comprises 13 residues.

This sequence joins TRBV10-2 and TRBJ2-3, with 10 bases fitting TRBD2. After removal of 7 bases from V and 6 bases from J, the junction contained 4 bases not matched to a gene. CDR3 length equals 13 residues. Looked up from germline, CDR1 is WSHSY and CDR2 is SAAADI. CDR3 amino acids: CASKAGGLDTQYF. In DNA form, the CDR3 reads TGCGCCAGCAAAGCGGGGGGGCTCGATACGCAGTATTTT.

As regards this clone: The sample carries other DNA sequences with the same CDR3. This chain uses TRBV2 with TRBJ2-3, with TRBD1 matching over 7 bases. After removal of 6 bases from V and 1 base from J, the junction contained 1 base not matched to a gene. The CDR3 sequence is 13 residues long. Germline CDR1 and CDR2: SNHLY and FYNNEI. The CDR3 spells CASRGQGTDTQYF. The DNA of the CDR3 is TGTGCCAGCAGAGGACAGGGCACAGATACGCAGTATTTT. The entire variable domain, with the rest obtained from reference TRBV2 and TRBJ2-3, is as follows: EPEVTQTPSHQVTQMGQEVILRCVPISNHLYFYWYRQILGQKVEFLVSFYNNEISEKSEIFDDQFSVERPDGSNFTLKIRSTKLEDSAMYFCASRGQGTDTQYFGPGTRLTVL.

The chain recombines TRBV27 with TRBJ2-5; a weak D match, TRBD2 (5 bases). The length of the CDR3 is 14 residues. CDR1 MNHEY and CDR2 SMNVEV come from the germline V gene (reference sequence). V lost 2 bases, J lost 5 bases, and 12 bases lay in between. Written as DNA, the CDR3 is TGTGCCAGCAGTTTAAGAGGGCCTTGGGAGACCCAGTACTTC. It is translated as CASSLRGPWETQYF.

Comment on this clone: Other nucleotide sequences in the sample specify the same CDR3. The chain links TRBV11-2 to TRBJ2-3; D uncertain. This CDR3 region has 15 residues. The V gene lost 2 bases and the J gene lost 0 bases, with 9 bases spanning the gap. Germline CDR1 is SGHAT and CDR2 is FQNNGV. Here the CDR3 DNA reads TGTGCCAGCAGCTTACAAGTGACTAGCACAGATACGCAGTATTTT. It yields the protein CASSLQVTSTDTQYF.

DNA of the CDR3: TGTGCCAGCAGGGGACAGGGGGGTCCGAACACTGAAGCTTTCTTT. As protein: CASRGQGGPNTEAFF. This sequence joins TRBV6-1 and TRBJ1-1; 11 bases are a match to TRBD1. Germline CDR1 MNHNS, CDR2 SASEGT. The CDR3 is 15 amino acids. Trimming cost V 6 bases and J 1 base; bases outside gene matches: 4.

This chain uses TRBV18 with TRBJ2-1; no firm D call. Deletions cut 3 bases from V and 9 bases from J, with 15 bases between. The CDR3 totals 14 residues. Germline lookup yields CDR1 KGHSH and CDR2 LQKENI. The CDR3 coding sequence is TGTGCCAGCTCACCCGGCCCCGGAAAAAGTGAGCAGTTCTTC. This sequence encodes CASSPGPGKSEQFF.

The chain combines TRBV7-2 with TRBJ2-2; 8 bases line up with TRBD1. There are 15 residues in the CDR3. CDR1 SGHTA and CDR2 FQGNSA come from the germline V gene. V dropped 5 bases and J dropped 3; count of bases not matched to a gene: 5. The CDR3, as DNA: TGTGCCAGCAGCACCCGGACAGGGCACACCGGGGAGCTGTTTTTT. It encodes CASSTRTGHTGELFF.

The chain combines TRBV7-6 with TRBJ1-1; D possibly corresponds to TRBD1 (5 bases). V dropped 7 bases and J dropped 4 bases, with 13 bases sitting between them. The length of the CDR3 is 13 residues. The V gene's germline CDR1 is SGHVS and CDR2 FNYEAQ. CDR3 coding DNA: TGTGCCAGCACCATGGGGGAGGGCACTGAAGCTTTCTTT. This gives the protein CASTMGEGTEAFF.

As regards this clone: This may arise from a read error, as a much more abundant clone is one base away. The sample contains more than one DNA sequence encoding this CDR3. The rearrangement links TRBV4-3 to TRBJ2-6; D gene uncertain. The CDR3 has 15 amino acids. Trimming took off 0 bases at V and 0 bases at J, with 3 bases between the two ends. Germline V gene lookup returns CDR1 LGHNA and CDR2 YSLEER. The chain's CDR3 is CASSQDSSGANVLTF. The CDR3 DNA sequence: TGCGCCAGCAGCCAAGATAGCTCTGGGGCCAACGTCCTGACTTTC.

The chain has TRBV5-6 and TRBJ2-7; the D is unclear. Trimming took off 3 bases at V and 0 bases at J, with 13 bases between the two ends. There are 15 residues in the CDR3. Germline V gene lookup returns CDR1 SGHDT and CDR2 YYEEEE. The CDR3 bases are TGTGCCAGCAGCTCCCTAGGCTTGAGCTCCTACGAGCAGTACTTC. It translates to CASSSLGLSSYEQYF.

This chain connects TRBV5-1 to TRBJ1-2; 7 nucleotides match TRBD1. Germline V CDR1 and CDR2: SGHRS, YFSETQ. Germline trimming cut 0 bases from V and 6 bases from J; bases unmatched to any gene: 2. The length of the CDR3 is 13 residues. CDR3 sequence (DNA): TGCGCCAGCAGCTTGGGGGACAGAAATGGCTACACCTTC. Translated: CASSLGDRNGYTF.

This clone was seen a handful of times. The sample holds other DNA sequences that translate to the same CDR3. This chain connects TRBV30 to TRBJ2-5, with D hard to call. Germline V gene data show CDR1 as GTSNPN and CDR2 as SVGIG (reference sequence). The CDR3 loop spans 13 amino acids. V gave up 0 bases and J gave up 1 base, with 6 bases separating them. CDR3 in amino acids: CAWSVRSQETQYF. For the CDR3, the DNA is TGTGCCTGGAGTGTGCGGTCCCAAGAGACCCAGTACTTC.

The chain combines TRBV7-2 with TRBJ2-7; no clear D. Germline-derived CDR1 and CDR2 are SGHTA and FQGNSA. V was pared by 1 base and J by 6 bases, with 7 bases between. This CDR3 comprises 12 residues. Written as DNA, the CDR3 is TGTGCCAGCAGCTTAGACCTGAGCGAGCAGTACTTC. Translation: CASSLDLSEQYF.